This section outlines one T cell receptor (beta chain) sequence together with its context. The sample comes from a study of blood T cell repertoires in COVID-19. Overall study: From the United States, Italy and Spain came samples of acute and convalescent COVID-19.

Repertoires were generated with immunoSEQ multiplex PCR, while TCRdb's copy carries only in-frame clones and drops some. The sample yields some 140,000 clones, about 88% seen once. Per germline, CDR1 LNHDA and CDR2 SQIVND (reference sequence). The V segment lost 7 bases and the J segment 3 bases; nucleotides outside the gene matches: 9. The CDR3 is 14 amino acids. This TCR was recovered from a woman older than 75 with acute or convalescent COVID-19. This chain connects TRBV19 to TRBJ2-7, with 7 bases fitting TRBD2. The sequenced sample consisted of peripheral blood. Written as DNA, the CDR3 is TGTGCCAGTAAGGGAGGGCCCTCCAGCTACGAGCAGTACTTC. Its protein product is CASKGGPSSYEQYF.